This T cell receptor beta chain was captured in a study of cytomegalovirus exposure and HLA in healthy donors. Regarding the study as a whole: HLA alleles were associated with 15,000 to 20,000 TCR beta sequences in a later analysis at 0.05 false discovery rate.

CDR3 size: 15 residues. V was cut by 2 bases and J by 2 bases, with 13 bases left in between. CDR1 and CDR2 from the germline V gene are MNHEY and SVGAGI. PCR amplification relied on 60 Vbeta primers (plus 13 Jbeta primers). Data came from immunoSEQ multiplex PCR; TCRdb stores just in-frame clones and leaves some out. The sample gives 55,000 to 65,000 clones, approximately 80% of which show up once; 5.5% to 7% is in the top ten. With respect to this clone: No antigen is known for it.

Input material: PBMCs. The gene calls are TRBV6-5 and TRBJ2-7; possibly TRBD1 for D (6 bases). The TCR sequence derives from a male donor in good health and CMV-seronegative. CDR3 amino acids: CASSYTGTPTYEQYF. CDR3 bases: TGTGCCAGCAGTTACACCGGGACACCCACCTACGAGCAGTACTTC.